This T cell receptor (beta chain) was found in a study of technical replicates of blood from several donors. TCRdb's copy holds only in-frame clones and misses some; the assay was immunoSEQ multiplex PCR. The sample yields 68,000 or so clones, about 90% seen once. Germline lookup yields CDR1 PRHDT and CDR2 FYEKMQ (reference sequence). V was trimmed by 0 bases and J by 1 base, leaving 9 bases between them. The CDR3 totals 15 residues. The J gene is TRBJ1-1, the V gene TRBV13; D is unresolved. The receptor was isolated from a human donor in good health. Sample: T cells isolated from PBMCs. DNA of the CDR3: TGTGCCAGCAGCTTAGGACGGGAAAAGAACACTGAAGCTTTCTTT. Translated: CASSLGREKNTEAFF.